This T cell receptor (beta chain) was profiled in a study of response to subunit inactivated influenza vaccine. V lost 5 bases and J lost 1, with 5 bases in between. CDR3 size: 12 residues. The germline gives CDR1 SGHDT, CDR2 YYEEEE. Each CDR3 protein gets one entry after TCRdb re-called the RT-PCR reads with MiXCR. The sample lists around 570,000 distinct CDR3 sequences, over 9% occurring once. This clonotype was detected only a few times. This same sample was also part of a study on T cells expressing NK-cell markers. From that report: The authors made TCR beta cDNA libraries by 5'RACE template switching. This switching added a universal primer site and UMIs. It was from sorted CD3+CD56+NKG2C+, CD3+CD56+NKG2C- and CD3+CD56-NKG2C+ T cells that TCR beta repertoires came. Seven HCMV-seropositive donors and one seronegative donor made up the eight sequenced donors. Of CD8+ T cells, roughly 1.0-7.0% belonged to dominant NKG2C+ clonotypes in six or seven donors.

Sequences were derived from PBMCs from blood, sampled on the day of vaccination. This clonotype originated in a man aged 45-65 years who received an inactivated influenza vaccine. The rearrangement links TRBV5-6 to TRBJ2-3; no clear D gene. This CDR3 is CASSMGTDTQYF. In DNA, the CDR3 is TGTGCCAGCAGTATGGGCACAGATACGCAGTATTTT.